One and the same sample provided the 24 T cell receptor beta chains below, sequenced in a study of T-cell reconstitution after alpha-beta-depleted transplantation in children. Unique molecular identifiers were incorporated into the prepared TCRbeta library. TCRdb reanalysed the PCR reads using MiXCR and keeps one entry per CDR3 protein. The data show fewer than 700,000 distinct CDR3 sequences, about 21% seen once. This specimen consisted of PBMCs, mostly from graft donor cells, obtained 360 days after TCRalphabeta/CD19-depleted stem cell transplant. All receptors derive from a boy less than two years old who had a stem cell transplant for acute myeloid leukemia, so the T cells may come from the graft donor.

This clonotype was observed at least ten times. The V and J genes are TRBV20-1 and TRBJ1-6; D may be TRBD1 (5 bases). The CDR3 length is 16 residues. The germline V gene has CDR1 DFQATT and CDR2 SNEGSKA (reference sequence). V was clipped by 5 bases and J by 0 bases, with 14 bases between them. The CDR3, as DNA: TGCAGTGCTTGGAACGGGGGTGGCTCCTATAATTCACCCCTCCACTTT. It codes for CSAWNGGGSYNSPLHF.

This clonotype turned up a few times. The chain recombines TRBV6-1 with TRBJ2-7; 9 bases agree with TRBD1. Germline V CDR1 and CDR2: MNHNS, SASEGT. The CDR3 is 15 residues long. J was trimmed by 4 bases and V by 6 bases; bases with no gene match: 10. In DNA form, the CDR3 reads TGTGCCAGCAGGTTTCCGGGACAGGGATCATACGAGCAGTACTTC. Protein: CASRFPGQGSYEQYF.

Here the CDR3 DNA reads TGCGCCAGCAGCCAAGATATTGAGAAAGCTCAAACCGGGGAGCTGTTTTTT. Translating gives CASSQDIEKAQTGELFF. This chain connects TRBV4-1 to TRBJ2-2; no definite D call. Germline assignment: CDR1 MGHRA and CDR2 YSYEKL. CDR3 length: 17 amino acids. Trimming took 0 bases from V and 5 from J, leaving 16 bases between them.

Ten or more counts support this clonotype. The chain has TRBV7-2 and TRBJ2-2; D unresolved. This CDR3 has 15 amino acids. Germline CDR1 and CDR2: SGHTA and FQGNSA. V lost 5 bases and J lost 2, with 12 bases in between. The CDR3 here is CASSPRPANTGELFF. In DNA, the CDR3 is TGTGCCAGCAGCCCGAGGCCAGCTAACACCGGGGAGCTGTTTTTT.

This chain connects TRBV4-3 to TRBJ2-6; D gene uncertain. The CDR3 extends over 16 amino acids. CDR1 and CDR2 from the germline V gene are LGHNA and YSLEER. The V and J ends lost 0 bases and 1 base respectively, with 7 bases between them. This CDR3 is CASSQDGSSGANVLTF. For the CDR3, the DNA is TGCGCCAGCAGCCAAGATGGAAGTTCTGGGGCCAACGTCCTGACTTTC.

J is TRBJ2-4 and V is TRBV12-3 or TRBV12-4, with 7 nucleotides matching TRBD1. The CDR3 consists of 16 residues. V dropped 5 bases and J dropped 5; count of bases not matched to a gene: 12. As DNA, the CDR3 is TGTGCCAGCAGTAACCGAAACAGGGGTTCCCAAAACATTCAGTACTTC. Encoded protein: CASSNRNRGSQNIQYF.

Concerning this clonotype: A much larger clone lies a single base off, so this may be a read error. The V and J genes are TRBV10-2 and TRBJ2-5; tentatively, D is TRBD1 or TRBD2 (5 bases each). The CDR3 is 15 residues long. Per germline, CDR1 WSHSY and CDR2 SAAADI. This chain's CDR3 is CAISPARGREETQYF. The CDR3 DNA reads TGCGCCATCAGTCCAGCACGGGGCAGGGAAGAGACCCAGTACTTC.

In its sample, this clonotype was seen many times. The chain employs TRBV20-1 and TRBJ2-3; no clear D gene. Trimming stripped 0 bases from V and 4 bases from J, with 11 bases between. This CDR3 has 14 residues. From germline, CDR1 is DFQATT and CDR2 SNEGSKA (reference sequence). DNA for the CDR3: TGCAGTGCTAGAGATCGATTCCAGGCAGATACGCAGTATTTT. It translates to CSARDRFQADTQYF.

Written as DNA, the CDR3 is TGTGCCAGCAGCTTAATGGGGAGCTTAGTATTGTACGTC. Protein sequence: CASSLMGSLVLYV. J is TRBJ2-7 and V is TRBV7-9, with a possible D match to TRBD2 (5 bases). V gave up 2 bases and J gave up 12 bases, with 17 bases separating them. Germline V lookup: CDR1 SEHNR, CDR2 FQNEAQ (reference sequence). The CDR3 is made up of 13 amino acids.

This clonotype was counted only a few times. J is TRBJ1-1 and V is TRBV12-3 or TRBV12-4; TRBD1 might be the D (5 bases). This CDR3 contains 12 residues. Trimming took off 2 bases at V and 11 bases at J, with 12 bases between the two ends. The CDR3 DNA reads as TGTGCCAGCAGTTTAAGTGCGGGGCTTGCTTTCTTT. This gives the protein CASSLSAGLAFF.

This clonotype has just a few counts. The rearrangement uses TRBV5-5 and TRBJ2-5, with D tentatively TRBD1 (8 bases). The CDR3 has 16 amino acids. V shed 3 bases and J shed 4 bases, with 19 bases lying between them. The V gene's germline CDR1 is SGHKS and CDR2 YYEKEE (reference sequence). In nucleotides, the CDR3 is TGTGCCAGCAGCTCCGTTGGACAGGGAGGGCGAGAGACCCAGTACTTC. Its protein is CASSSVGQGGRETQYF.

The chain couples TRBV20-1 to TRBJ2-7, with 9 bases fitting TRBD1. The CDR3 length is 13 residues. CDR1 DFQATT and CDR2 SNEGSKA come from the germline V gene (reference sequence). The CDR3 DNA follows: TGCAGGGTGTGGGACAGGGTCAAAAACGAGCAGTACTTC. Amino acid sequence: CRVWDRVKNEQYF.

This clonotype has just a few counts. The chain couples TRBV2 to TRBJ1-5, with no clear D. Per germline, CDR1 SNHLY and CDR2 FYNNEI. The V end lost 6 bases, the J end lost 0 bases, and 12 bases lay between the germline ends. CDR3 length equals 15 residues. CDR3 coding DNA: TGTGCCAGCAGGCCGAATGGGCATAGCAATCAGCCCCAGCATTTT. Translated: CASRPNGHSNQPQHF.

The CDR3 nucleotides read TGCAGCCCGGGACTAGCGGGGGCCCAAGAGACCCAGTACTTC. This codes for CSPGLAGAQETQYF. The chain links TRBV20-1 to TRBJ2-5; 14 bases map to TRBD2. Per germline, CDR1 DFQATT and CDR2 SNEGSKA (reference sequence). The length of the CDR3 is 14 residues.

The chain couples TRBV27 to TRBJ2-1, with unresolved D. Trimming cost V 7 bases and J 9 bases, with 13 bases left between them. The V gene's germline CDR1 is MNHEY and CDR2 SMNVEV (reference sequence). The CDR3 spans 12 residues. CDR3 in DNA: TGTGCCAGCACCCAAGGGCTGGGTGAGCAGTTCTTC. Amino acids: CASTQGLGEQFF.

The CDR3, as DNA: TGTGCCAGCAGCCGTGGGAGGGGCGGAGGGCAAGAGACCCAGTACTTC. Encoded protein: CASSRGRGGGQETQYF. V gene TRBV7-2 combines with J gene TRBJ2-5; 7 bases line up with TRBD2. CDR1 SGHTA and CDR2 FQGNSA come from the germline V gene. The ends lost 5 bases at V and 2 bases at J; junction bases unmatched: 11. The CDR3 covers 16 residues.

This chain links TRBV29-1 with TRBJ2-2, with D perhaps matching TRBD2 (5 bases). V lost 6 bases and J 5 bases, leaving 13 bases between the germline ends. The CDR3 has 13 residues. Looked up from germline, CDR1 is SQVTM and CDR2 is ANQGSEA. The CDR3: CSVGISGTGELFF. For the CDR3, the DNA is TGCAGCGTCGGAATCAGCGGAACCGGGGAGCTGTTTTTT.

V and J are TRBV29-1 and TRBJ1-2; D might be TRBD1 (5 bases). V was clipped by 3 bases and J by 3 bases, with 8 bases between them. From germline, CDR1 is SQVTM and CDR2 ANQGSEA. The CDR3 spans 12 residues. In nucleotides, the CDR3 is TGCAGCGTTGATATGGGGGACTATGGCTACACCTTC. As protein: CSVDMGDYGYTF. Variable domain in full (rest from reference TRBV29-1 and TRBJ1-2): SAVISQKPSRDICQRGTSLTIQCQVDSQVTMMFWYRQQPGQSLTLIATANQGSEATYESGFVIDKFPISRPNLTFSTLTVSNMSPEDSSIYLCSVDMGDYGYTFGSGTRLTVV.

This clonotype was found many times. J is TRBJ1-2 and V is TRBV4-2, with no clear D. The CDR3 sequence is 13 residues long. V shed 0 bases and J shed 6 bases, with 8 bases lying between them. Germline CDR1 is LGHNA and CDR2 is YNFKEQ. The CDR3 bases are TGTGCCAGCAGCCAAGATCGGGAGAATGGCTACACCTTC. This codes for CASSQDRENGYTF.

The chain joins TRBV9 to TRBJ2-1; no clear D. This CDR3 has 13 residues. Germline lookup yields CDR1 SGDLS and CDR2 YYNGEE. V dropped 4 bases and J dropped 5 bases, with 10 bases sitting between them. The CDR3 DNA is TGTGCCAGCAGCCCGTCCAAACACAATGAGCAGTTCTTC. Translated, it gives CASSPSKHNEQFF.

The table lists this clonotype with many counts. One end of the junction is discordant with germline, which a read error may explain. For the CDR3, the DNA is TGCAGCGTTGAAGGGCGGGAGGATTTT. This sequence encodes CSVEGREDF. The genes are TRBV29-1 and TRBJ1-1, with D uncertain. Germline CDR1 is SQVTM and CDR2 is ANQGSEA. This CDR3 contains 9 residues.

This chain joins TRBV5-1 and TRBJ1-2; D might be TRBD1 (5 bases). V was clipped by 4 bases and J by 0 bases, with 10 bases between them. This CDR3 region has 14 residues. CDR1 is SGHRS, CDR2 YFSETQ, per germline. CDR3 in amino acids: CASSRETANYGYTF. The CDR3 DNA reads TGCGCCAGCAGCCGCGAGACAGCTAACTATGGCTACACCTTC.

This clonotype was picked up a small number of times. CDR3 sequence (DNA): TGCAGTGCTAGAGATCTGGGTCCCTATGGCTACACCTTC. Amino acids: CSARDLGPYGYTF. The chain is built from TRBV20-1 and TRBJ1-2, with D uncertain. The CDR3 spans 13 residues. Germline lookup yields CDR1 DFQATT and CDR2 SNEGSKA (reference sequence). V was trimmed by 0 bases and J by 4 bases, leaving 9 bases between them.

The V gene is TRBV28, the J gene TRBJ2-1; D could derive from TRBD1 or TRBD2 (6 bases each). The CDR3 is 16 amino acids. V gave up 5 bases and J gave up 1 base, with 15 bases separating them. CDR1 is MDHEN, CDR2 SYDVKM, per germline. As DNA, the CDR3 is TGTGCCAGCAGTGCACAGGGACTGTGGTCCTACAATGAGCAGTTCTTC. Translated, it gives CASSAQGLWSYNEQFF.